Each of the 2 T cell receptor beta chains below was sequenced from the same sample in a study of blood T cell repertoires in COVID-19. The repertoire was sequenced with immunoSEQ multiplex PCR; TCRdb's copy has only in-frame clones and lacks some. The sample includes some 120,000 clones, roughly 76% of them seen just once. The sample was peripheral blood. The receptors originated from a human donor in a cohort sampled during active COVID-19.

The V call is TRBV4-1, the J call TRBJ2-2; TRBD1 is a possible D gene (6 bases). The CDR3 length is 15 residues. V was clipped by 3 bases and J by 6 bases, with 14 bases between them. Germline V lookup: CDR1 MGHRA, CDR2 YSYEKL. The CDR3 protein is CASSQVAGAAGELFF. The CDR3 bases are TGCGCCAGCAGCCAGGTGGCAGGGGCGGCCGGGGAGCTGTTTTTT.

The rearrangement joins TRBV28 to TRBJ2-7; 12 bases match TRBD1. Unmatched junction bases numbered 7, after V lost 5 bases and J lost 5 bases. The CDR3 length is 15 residues. In germline, CDR1 is MDHEN, CDR2 SYDVKM. The CDR3 here is CASSTGQGALDEQYF. Here the CDR3 DNA reads TGTGCCAGCAGTACGGGACAGGGGGCGCTCGACGAGCAGTACTTC.